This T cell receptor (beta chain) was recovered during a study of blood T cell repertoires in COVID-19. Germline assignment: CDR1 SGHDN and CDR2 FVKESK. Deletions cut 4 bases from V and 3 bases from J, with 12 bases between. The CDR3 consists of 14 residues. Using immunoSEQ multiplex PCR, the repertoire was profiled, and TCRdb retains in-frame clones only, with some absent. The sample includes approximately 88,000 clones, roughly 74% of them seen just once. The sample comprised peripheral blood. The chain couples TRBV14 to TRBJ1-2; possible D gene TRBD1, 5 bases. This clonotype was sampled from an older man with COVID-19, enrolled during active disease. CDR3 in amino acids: CASSLMTDYYGYTF. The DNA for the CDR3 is TGTGCCAGCAGCCTCATGACAGACTACTATGGCTACACCTTC. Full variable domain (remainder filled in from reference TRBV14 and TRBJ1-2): EAGVTQFPSHSVIEKGQTVTLRCDPISGHDNLYWYRRVMGKEIKFLLHFVKESKQDESGMPNNRFLAERTGGTYSTLKVQPAELEDSGVYFCASSLMTDYYGYTFGSGTRLTVV.